Listed below are T cell receptor beta chains from one sample, sequenced in a study of blood T cell repertoires in COVID-19. Libraries were prepared by immunoSEQ multiplex PCR; TCRdb keeps only in-frame clonotypes and omits some of them. The sample lists around 200,000 clones; around four fifths were seen once. Sequencing was performed on peripheral blood. The receptors here all came from a woman in her thirties or forties with acute or convalescent COVID-19. CDR3s leave out the opening cysteine and the closing phenylalanine or tryptophan.

>TRBJ2-7|TRBV5-1|13
ASSLHLLTGGEQY
>TRBJ1-2|TRBV18|13
ASSPVRDSNYGYT
>TRBJ1-2|TRBV5-5|11
ASSLTGVYGYT
>TRBJ1-1|TRBV27|13
ASSHGQVKYTEAF
>TRBJ2-2|TRBV5-1|9
ASSPEEELF
>TRBJ1-2|TRBV4-2|13
ASSQDRQGAFGYT
>TRBJ2-7|TRBV27|14
ASSLLGGVEHYEQY
>TRBJ2-5|TRBV5-5|13
ASSFFTTSGETQY
>TRBJ2-7|TRBV19|9
ASSAGNEQY
>TRBJ1-4|TRBV25-1|12
ASSDPDPGEKLF
>TRBJ2-7|TRBV5-1|9
ASSSSYEQY
>TRBJ1-1|TRBV10-3|11
ASYRDMNTEAF
>TRBJ1-2|TRBV24-1|11
ATSGQTTGGYT
>TRBJ2-7|TRBV6-5|13
ASSTPPRGLGEQY
>TRBJ2-1|TRBV7-2|13
ASSLDSAPYNEQF
>TRBJ1-1|TRBV5-1|13
ASSFSGPLNTEAF
>TRBJ2-7|TRBV28|9
ASTTYYEQY
>TRBJ2-7|TRBV5-1|12
ASSGPSTGREQY
>TRBJ2-3|TRBV7-2|16
ASSFLAEFISSTDTQY
>TRBJ1-5|TRBV28|16
ASGSTGTGHYSNQPQH
>TRBJ1-4|TRBV15|13
ATSSPVPTNEKLF
>TRBJ2-5|TRBV5-1|12
ASSPGQGEGTQY
>TRBJ1-5|TRBV6-5|12
ASRKLTGNQPQH
>TRBJ1-1|TRBV2|11
ASSERGNTEAF
>TRBJ2-5|TRBV9|11
ASSVQAQETQY
>TRBJ1-2|TRBV7-9|13
ASSQLGGAGYGYT
>TRBJ1-3|TRBV7-2|11
ASSSGVGNTIY